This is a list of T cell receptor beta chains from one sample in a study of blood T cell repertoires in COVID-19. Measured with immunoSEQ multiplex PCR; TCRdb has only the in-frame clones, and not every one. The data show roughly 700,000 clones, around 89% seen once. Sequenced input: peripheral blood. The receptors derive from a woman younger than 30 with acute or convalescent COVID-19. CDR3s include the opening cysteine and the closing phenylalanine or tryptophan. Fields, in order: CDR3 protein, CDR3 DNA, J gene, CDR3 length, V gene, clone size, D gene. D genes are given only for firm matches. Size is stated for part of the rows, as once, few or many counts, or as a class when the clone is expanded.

CDR3 protein: CASSLLKLGQPQHF; CDR3 DNA: TGTGCCAGCAGCTTACTAAAGTTGGGCCAGCCCCAGCATTTT; J gene: TRBJ1-5; CDR3 length: 14; V gene: TRBV7-2; clone size: .; D gene: .
CDR3 protein: CASSPGVNTIYF; CDR3 DNA: TGTGCCAGCAGCCCAGGGGTAAACACCATATATTTT; J gene: TRBJ1-3; CDR3 length: 12; V gene: TRBV9; clone size: once; D gene: .
CDR3 protein: CASSVGSGNTIYF; CDR3 DNA: TGTGCCAGCAGTGTCGGGTCTGGAAACACCATATATTTT; J gene: TRBJ1-3; CDR3 length: 13; V gene: TRBV9; clone size: .; D gene: .
CDR3 protein: CASSNRTGNFGYTF; CDR3 DNA: TGTGCCAGCAGCAATAGGACAGGGAACTTTGGCTACACCTTC; J gene: TRBJ1-2; CDR3 length: 14; V gene: TRBV7-9; clone size: .; D gene: TRBD1
CDR3 protein: CAISLRQGITEAFF; CDR3 DNA: TGTGCCATCTCTTTGAGACAGGGGATCACTGAAGCTTTCTTT; J gene: TRBJ1-1; CDR3 length: 14; V gene: TRBV27; clone size: few; D gene: TRBD1
CDR3 protein: CASIRGTGGNQPQHF; CDR3 DNA: TGTGCCAGCATCCGGGGGACAGGGGGTAATCAGCCCCAGCATTTT; J gene: TRBJ1-5; CDR3 length: 15; V gene: TRBV6-5; clone size: .; D gene: TRBD1
CDR3 protein: CASSFSPSGGLQETQYF; CDR3 DNA: TGCGCCAGCAGCTTCTCCCCTAGCGGGGGGCTCCAAGAGACCCAGTACTTC; J gene: TRBJ2-5; CDR3 length: 17; V gene: TRBV5-1; clone size: .; D gene: TRBD2
CDR3 protein: CASSLAGYTEAFF; CDR3 DNA: TGTGCCAGCAGCTTGGCAGGGTACACTGAAGCTTTCTTT; J gene: TRBJ1-1; CDR3 length: 13; V gene: TRBV7-2; clone size: .; D gene: .
CDR3 protein: CASSYSIYQGAIRTF; CDR3 DNA: TGTGCCAGCAGTTACTCAATTTATCAGGGGGCAATACGCACCTTC; J gene: TRBJ1-2; CDR3 length: 15; V gene: TRBV6-5; clone size: .; D gene: TRBD1
CDR3 protein: CASSPQGPVNTEAFF; CDR3 DNA: TGTGCCAGTAGTCCGCAGGGGCCCGTGAACACTGAAGCTTTCTTT; J gene: TRBJ1-1; CDR3 length: 15; V gene: TRBV19; clone size: .; D gene: .